Below, 24 T cell receptor beta chains from the same sample are listed, as sequenced in a study of T cell changes during pregnancy in multiple sclerosis. Only in-frame clones appear in the TCRdb table, and some are missing; sequencing was by immunoSEQ multiplex PCR. Seen here are 20,000 to 25,000 clones, approximately 90% observed once, and the top ten hold more than 0.6%. Material: CD4+ T cells from peripheral blood mononuclear cells, obtained in the third trimester of pregnancy. The receptors stem from a female donor with multiple sclerosis, enrolled in a pregnancy study.

This chain links TRBV25-1 with TRBJ1-4, with 7 bases fitting TRBD1. In germline, CDR1 is MGHDK, CDR2 SYGVNS. V lost 2 bases to trimming and J lost 8 bases; unmatched junction nucleotides: 11. This CDR3 is built from 16 residues. The CDR3, as DNA: TGTGCCAGCAGTGAAAGGCCGGGCAGGGGGGCGGAAAAACTGTTTTTT. Amino acid sequence: CASSERPGRGAEKLFF.

This clone was counted a single time. This sequence joins TRBV9 and TRBJ2-3, with 7 nucleotides matching TRBD1. Germline V gene data show CDR1 as SGDLS and CDR2 as YYNGEE. The CDR3 is 15 residues long. With 0 bases clipped from V and 0 bases from J, the junction kept 1 base outside the gene matches. The CDR3 loop is CASSVEQGSTDTQYF. DNA for the CDR3: TGTGCCAGCAGCGTAGAACAGGGGAGCACAGATACGCAGTATTTT.

The chain has TRBV4-1 and TRBJ1-5, with no clear D. Between the trimmed V and J ends, which lost 6 bases and 2 bases, there was a span of 17 bases. The CDR3 contains 16 residues. Germline CDR1 and CDR2: MGHRA and YSYEKL. DNA of the CDR3: TGCGCCAGCAGATCCATTTATGGCTCAGGCAATCAGCCCCAGCATTTT. Translated: CASRSIYGSGNQPQHF.

The rearrangement uses TRBV19 and TRBJ2-7; D perhaps matches TRBD2 (5 bases). Trimming pared 4 bases from V and 0 bases from J, leaving 10 bases between. The CDR3 contains 14 residues. The germline gives CDR1 LNHDA, CDR2 SQIVND (reference sequence). The chain's CDR3 is CASSTTGVSYEQYF. CDR3 bases: TGTGCCAGTAGTACCACCGGGGTCTCCTACGAGCAGTACTTC.

The chain joins TRBV29-1 to TRBJ2-5; the match to TRBD2 covers 10 bases. The CDR3 extends over 14 amino acids. The V gene end was trimmed by 5 bases and the J gene end by 0 bases; junction bases not matched to a gene: 3. Germline V gene data show CDR1 as SQVTM and CDR2 as ANQGSEA. CDR3 residues: CSVLAGGHQETQYF. CDR3 DNA sequence: TGCAGCGTTTTAGCGGGGGGCCACCAAGAGACCCAGTACTTC.

The CDR3: CASRGQVSGNTIYF. DNA for the CDR3: TGTGCCAGCAGGGGACAGGTTTCTGGAAACACCATATATTTT. The genes are TRBV9 and TRBJ1-3, with 8 bases aligning to TRBD1. CDR3 size: 14 residues. V was clipped by 5 bases and J by 1 base; unmatched bases: 2. Germline V lookup: CDR1 SGDLS, CDR2 YYNGEE. The whole variable domain, filled in from reference TRBV9 and TRBJ1-3, reads DSGVTQTPKHLITATGQRVTLRCSPRSGDLSVYWYQQSLDQGLQFLIQYYNGEERAKGNILERFSAQQFPDLHSELNLSSLELGDSALYFCASRGQVSGNTIYFGEGSWLTVV.

The V gene is TRBV2, the J gene TRBJ2-7; 7 bases map to TRBD1. Per germline, CDR1 SNHLY and CDR2 FYNNEI. The CDR3 spans 14 residues. Trimming at V came to 0 bases and at J to 3 bases, leaving 2 bases not matched to a gene. The CDR3 bases are TGTGCCAGCAGTGAAGCGAGGGGGCACTACGAGCAGTACTTC. This encodes CASSEARGHYEQYF.

This chain connects TRBV2 to TRBJ1-5; D unresolved. The V gene's germline CDR1 is SNHLY and CDR2 FYNNEI. The CDR3 spans 14 residues. The V and J ends lost 6 bases and 6 bases respectively, with 15 bases between them. CDR3 protein: CASRDQASGQPQHF. Here the CDR3 DNA reads TGTGCCAGCAGGGACCAGGCGAGCGGTCAGCCCCAGCATTTT.

The V call is TRBV5-1, the J call TRBJ1-1, with 9 nucleotides matching TRBD1. J lost 8 bases, V lost 0 bases, and 8 bases had no gene match. The CDR3 loop spans 15 amino acids. Germline CDR1 SGHRS, CDR2 YFSETQ. Written as DNA, the CDR3 is TGCGCCAGCAGCTTGGCCCCTCTTGGGACAGGGGAAGCTTTCTTT. Translation: CASSLAPLGTGEAFF. Full variable domain (rest looked up from reference TRBV5-1 and TRBJ1-1): KAGVTQTPRYLIKTRGQQVTLSCSPISGHRSVSWYQQTPGQGLQFLFEYFSETQRNKGNFPGRFSGRQFSNSRSEMNVSTLELGDSALYLCASSLAPLGTGEAFFGQGTRLTVV.

J is TRBJ1-4 and V is TRBV2; 7 bases are shared with TRBD1. With V trimmed by 3 bases and J by 6 bases, 4 bases remained unmatched. The germline CDR1 and CDR2 sequences are SNHLY and FYNNEI. The CDR3 has 14 residues. The CDR3 loop reads CASSEDRIHEKLFF. DNA for the CDR3: TGTGCCAGCAGTGAGGACAGGATTCATGAAAAACTGTTTTTT. The whole variable domain, filled in from reference TRBV2 and TRBJ1-4, reads EPEVTQTPSHQVTQMGQEVILRCVPISNHLYFYWYRQILGQKVEFLVSFYNNEISEKSEIFDDQFSVERPDGSNFTLKIRSTKLEDSAMYFCASSEDRIHEKLFFGSGTQLSVL.

The genes are TRBV7-6 and TRBJ2-2; D is unresolved. Trimming pared 2 bases from V and 7 bases from J, leaving 8 bases between. The CDR3 has 13 residues. Germline values: CDR1 SGHVS, CDR2 FNYEAQ. CDR3 sequence (DNA): TGTGCCAGCAGCTTACGTTTTGTCGGGGAGCTGTTTTTT. Translation gives CASSLRFVGELFF.

V and J are TRBV7-8 and TRBJ2-7; D call uncertain. The V gene lost 2 bases and the J gene lost 1 base, with 12 bases spanning the gap. Per germline, CDR1 SGHVS and CDR2 FQNEAQ. The CDR3 totals 15 residues. DNA for the CDR3: TGTGCCAGCAGCTTAAGGTCCTGGGCTTCCTACGAGCAGTACTTC. Translating it yields CASSLRSWASYEQYF.

The V gene is TRBV28, the J gene TRBJ1-5, with TRBD1 as a possible D gene (6 bases). Trimming pared 6 bases from V and 0 bases from J, leaving 9 bases between. The CDR3 extends over 14 amino acids. The germline V gene has CDR1 MDHEN and CDR2 SYDVKM. The CDR3 DNA follows: TGTGCCAGCAGAACAGGGTTTAGCAATCAGCCCCAGCATTTT. Translation gives CASRTGFSNQPQHF. The whole variable domain, remainder taken from reference TRBV28 and TRBJ1-5, is DVKVTQSSRYLVKRTGEKVFLECVQDMDHENMFWYRQDPGLGLRLIYFSYDVKMKEKGDIPEGYSVSREKKERFSLILESASTNQTSMYLCASRTGFSNQPQHFGDGTRLSIL.

This clone has a single count. The gene calls are TRBV5-5 and TRBJ1-3, with D possibly TRBD1 on 5 matching bases. CDR1 and CDR2 (germline): SGHKS, YYEKEE (reference sequence). CDR3 length: 14 amino acids. The germline V and J ends were trimmed by 4 bases and 0 bases, with 8 bases remaining between them. In DNA, the CDR3 is TGTGCCAGCAGCCTCCAGGGCTCTGGAAACACCATATATTTT. Translating it yields CASSLQGSGNTIYF.

V is TRBV7-2 and J is TRBJ1-5; 7 bases line up with TRBD1. CDR3 length: 16 residues. Germline trimming cut 4 bases from V and 1 base from J; bases unmatched to any gene: 7. CDR1 and CDR2 from the germline V gene are SGHTA and FQGNSA. CDR3 amino acids: CASSSTGVGSNQPQHF. CDR3 sequence (DNA): TGTGCCAGCAGCTCCACAGGGGTGGGAAGCAATCAGCCCCAGCATTTT.

The chain has TRBV21-1 and TRBJ1-2; the table's D gene call, TRBD1, was not cross checked with the DNA. TRBV21-1 constitutes a pseudogene. The CDR3 length is 13 residues. The DNA of the CDR3 is TGTGCCAGCAGCAAAGATCAGGGGGAAGGCTACACCTTC. The encoded protein is CASSKDQGEGYTF.

The V and J genes are TRBV5-3 and TRBJ2-1, with TRBD2 matching 10 bases. TRBV5-3 carries the ORF label, with uncertain function. The J segment lost 0 bases and the V segment lost 6 bases, leaving 15 bases of the junction unmatched. The CDR3 extends over 19 amino acids. CDR3 nucleotide sequence: TGTGCCAGAACCCTGATGGATAGCGGGGGGCCGCGCTCCTACAATGAGCAGTTCTTC. This codes for CARTLMDSGGPRSYNEQFF.

The chain employs TRBV7-2 and TRBJ2-5; TRBD1 aligns across 8 bases. Germline CDR1 is SGHTA and CDR2 is FQGNSA. Trimming at V came to 5 bases and at J to 4 bases, leaving 6 bases not matched to a gene. This CDR3 is 14 amino acids long. The CDR3 nucleotides read TGTGCCAGCAGCGCGAACGGACAGGGAGAGACCCAGTACTTC. Its protein product is CASSANGQGETQYF.

The chain recombines TRBV5-4 with TRBJ2-7; TRBD2 is a possible D gene (5 bases). V was cut by 4 bases and J by 4 bases, with 18 bases left in between. The CDR3 runs to 15 residues. CDR1 and CDR2 from the germline V gene are SGHNT and YYREEE (reference sequence). The CDR3 coding sequence is TGTGCCAGCAGCCCGGCCCCCCTAGCCCCGTACGAGCAGTACTTC. Translating gives CASSPAPLAPYEQYF. The full variable domain, with the rest looked up from reference TRBV5-4 and TRBJ2-7, is ETGVTQSPTHLIKTRGQQVTLRCSSQSGHNTVSWYQQALGQGPQFIFQYYREEENGRGNFPPRFSGLQFPNYSSELNVNALELDDSALYLCASSPAPLAPYEQYFGPGTRLTVT.

The chain carries TRBV5-4 and TRBJ2-1, with 9 bases matching TRBD2. V trimming: 4 bases; J trimming: 9 bases; junction bases outside the gene matches: 8. Germline V gene sequence: CDR1 SGHNT, CDR2 YYREEE (reference sequence). The length of the CDR3 is 14 residues. The CDR3 protein is CASSPIAGDGEQFF. CDR3 sequence (DNA): TGTGCCAGCAGCCCGATAGCGGGGGACGGTGAGCAGTTCTTC.

The chain couples TRBV21-1 to TRBJ1-1. TRBV21-1 is assigned pseudogene status. The CDR3 consists of 18 residues. The CDR3 bases are TGTGCCAGCAGCACCCCCCGGGAGAGACATGCGGGGAACACTGAAGCTTTCTTT. This gives the protein CASSTPRERHAGNTEAFF.

V and J are TRBV5-6 and TRBJ2-2; TRBD2 might be the D (5 bases). Trimming left V 7 bases short and J 7 bases short, with 14 bases between. Germline V gene data show CDR1 as SGHDT and CDR2 as YYEEEE. This CDR3 is built from 13 residues. The CDR3 loop reads CASRRVGGGELFF. Here the CDR3 DNA reads TGTGCCAGCCGGCGGGTAGGCGGCGGGGAGCTGTTTTTT.

The chain recombines TRBV25-1 with TRBJ2-1; the match to TRBD2 covers 8 bases. V gave up 3 bases and J gave up 7 bases; unmatched junction bases: 11. The CDR3 runs to 16 residues. The germline V gene has CDR1 MGHDK and CDR2 SYGVNS. The DNA for the CDR3 is TGTGCCAGCAGTGATTTCGCGGGGGGTATAGGAAATGAGCAGTTCTTC. Its protein product is CASSDFAGGIGNEQFF.

This chain connects TRBV7-9 to TRBJ2-5; tentatively, D is TRBD2 (7 bases). V was pared by 1 base and J by 5 bases, with 26 bases between. CDR1 and CDR2 from the germline V gene are SEHNR and FQNEAQ (reference sequence). The CDR3 extends over 19 amino acids. The CDR3 loop reads CASSLGLMAGARWVETQYF. In DNA form, the CDR3 reads TGTGCCAGCAGCTTAGGATTAATGGCGGGGGCCCGCTGGGTTGAGACCCAGTACTTC.